Only one count was recorded for the clone carrying this TCR beta chain. These data originate in a study of blood T cells in healthy people across ages. Whenever a sample was processed, at least 6 million PBMCs were isolated. It was with a sample-barcoded 5' primer and a J-beta primer mix that a second PCR of about 6 to 12 cycles was run. Each cDNA molecule, via a template-switch adaptor with 12 random nucleotides, was tagged. Researchers report that each sample yielded at least 2.5 million CDR3-containing paired-end reads. TCRdb analysed the 5' RACE reads with MiXCR anew, one entry per CDR3 protein. Of about 580,000 distinct CDR3 sequences in the sample, around 48% were seen once. V dropped 7 bases and J dropped 0; count of bases not matched to a gene: 6. Per germline, CDR1 SQVTM and CDR2 ANQGSEA. The CDR3 extends over 13 amino acids.

The sequence derives from a man at least 80 years old in good health. The rearrangement uses TRBV29-1 and TRBJ2-7, with TRBD1 identical over 7 bases. The sequenced material came from blood. This CDR3 reads CSGGRTGSYEQYF. The DNA for the CDR3 is TGCAGCGGAGGACGGACAGGCTCCTACGAGCAGTACTTC.